This TCR beta chain was sequenced for a study of T cells in localized non-small cell lung cancer. The V gene lost 4 bases and the J gene lost 9 bases, with 13 bases spanning the gap. The CDR3 totals 13 residues. Germline assignment: CDR1 WSHSY and CDR2 SAAADI. Clones were read by immunoSEQ multiplex PCR, and TCRdb kept only the in-frame ones, dropping some. The sample records hundreds of clones, about 30% being singletons. Sequencing used normal lung tissue next to the tumor, obtained before any cancer treatment. The chain uses TRBV10-2 and TRBJ2-1; D remains unclear. The sequence derives from a female donor older than 55 with stage II lung adenocarcinoma. CDR3: CASSGQRVSEQFF. The CDR3 DNA sequence: TGCGCCAGCAGTGGACAACGAGTATCTGAGCAGTTCTTC.